This TCR beta chain was captured by sequencing in a study of T cell changes during pregnancy in multiple sclerosis. Sequenced by immunoSEQ multiplex PCR; TCRdb stores in-frame clones only, minus some. The data show under 35,000 clones, with around 89% seen just once and 6% to 7.5% held by the top ten. Germline V gene sequence: CDR1 SEHNR, CDR2 FQNEAQ (reference sequence). The CDR3 runs to 15 residues. With 5 bases removed from V and 2 bases from J, the gap between germline ends came to 16 bases. The input for sequencing was CD8+ T cells from peripheral blood mononuclear cells, taken in the second trimester of pregnancy. This sequence originates from a female donor with multiple sclerosis, enrolled in a pregnancy study. The chain links TRBV7-9 to TRBJ2-7; D is perhaps TRBD1 (6 bases). Written as DNA, the CDR3 is TGTGCCAGCAGCCACATAGGGGGACACCCCTACGAGCAGTACTTC. It is translated as CASSHIGGHPYEQYF.